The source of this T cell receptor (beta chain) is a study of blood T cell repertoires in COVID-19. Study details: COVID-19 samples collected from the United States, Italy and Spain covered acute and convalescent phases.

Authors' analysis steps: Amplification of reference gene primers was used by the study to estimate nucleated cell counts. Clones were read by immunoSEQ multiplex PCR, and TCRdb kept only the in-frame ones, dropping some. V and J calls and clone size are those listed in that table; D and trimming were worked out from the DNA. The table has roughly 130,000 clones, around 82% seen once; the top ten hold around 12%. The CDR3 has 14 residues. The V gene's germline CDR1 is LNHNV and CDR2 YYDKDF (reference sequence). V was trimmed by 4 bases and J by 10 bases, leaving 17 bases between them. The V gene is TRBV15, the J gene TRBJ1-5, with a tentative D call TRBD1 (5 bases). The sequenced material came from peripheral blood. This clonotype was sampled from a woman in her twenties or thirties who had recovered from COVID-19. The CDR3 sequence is CATSIDSHRFPQHF. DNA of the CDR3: TGTGCCACCAGCATCGACAGCCACCGTTTTCCCCAGCATTTT.